What follows describes a single T cell receptor beta chain. Its antigen remains unknown. Trimming removed 7 bases from V and 5 bases from J, with 17 bases in between. The CDR3 has 14 residues. Germline V CDR1 and CDR2: LGHNT, FRNRAP. This record belongs to a study of cytomegalovirus exposure and HLA in healthy donors. Study outcomes and limitations: Most TCR sequences showed up rarely, but some public TCRs showed up in many donors. Among TCR beta chains, those listed as cytomegalovirus-associated numbered around 180. Through in vitro validation, a few CMV-associated chains were shown to be specific for CMV antigens. In the roughly 120 validation repertoires, a later analysis found that first-cohort TCR clusters tended to co-occur.

Only in-frame clones appear in the TCRdb table, and some are missing; sequencing was by immunoSEQ multiplex PCR. This table holds about 110,000 clones, 89% found once. What was sequenced was PBMCs. The source is a woman between 18 and 29 years old in good health and CMV-seronegative. The rearrangement links TRBV12-5 to TRBJ2-5; weak D call: TRBD2 (5 bases). The CDR3 reads CASAVQGRGETQYF. CDR3 DNA sequence: TGTGCTAGTGCCGTACAAGGGCGAGGGGAGACCCAGTACTTC.